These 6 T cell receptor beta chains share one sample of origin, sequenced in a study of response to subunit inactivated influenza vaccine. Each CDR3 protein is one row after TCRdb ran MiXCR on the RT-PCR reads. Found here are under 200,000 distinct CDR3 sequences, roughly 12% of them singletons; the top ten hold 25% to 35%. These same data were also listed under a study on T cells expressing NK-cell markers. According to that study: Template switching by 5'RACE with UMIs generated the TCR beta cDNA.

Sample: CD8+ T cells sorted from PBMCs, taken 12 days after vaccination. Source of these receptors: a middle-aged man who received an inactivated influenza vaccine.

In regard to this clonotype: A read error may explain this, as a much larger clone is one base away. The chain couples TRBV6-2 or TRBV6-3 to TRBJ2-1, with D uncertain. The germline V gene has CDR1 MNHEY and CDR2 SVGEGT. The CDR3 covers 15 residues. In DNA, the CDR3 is TGTTCCAGCAGTGCCTTTAGCAGGCGGTACAATGAGCAGTTCTTC. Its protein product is CSSSAFSRRYNEQFF.

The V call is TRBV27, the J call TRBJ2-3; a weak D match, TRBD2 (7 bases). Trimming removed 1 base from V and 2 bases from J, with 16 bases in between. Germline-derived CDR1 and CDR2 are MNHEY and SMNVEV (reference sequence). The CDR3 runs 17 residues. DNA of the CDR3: TGTGCCAGCAGTTTATGGGTACGGGGGGCCGACACAGATACGCAGTATTTT. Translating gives CASSLWVRGADTDTQYF.

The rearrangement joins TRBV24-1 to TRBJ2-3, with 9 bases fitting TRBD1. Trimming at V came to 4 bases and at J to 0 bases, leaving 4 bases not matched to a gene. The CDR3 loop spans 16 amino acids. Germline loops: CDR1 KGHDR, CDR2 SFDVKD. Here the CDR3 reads CATSETGGVSTDTQYF. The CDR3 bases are TGTGCCACCAGTGAAACAGGGGGCGTCAGCACAGATACGCAGTATTTT.

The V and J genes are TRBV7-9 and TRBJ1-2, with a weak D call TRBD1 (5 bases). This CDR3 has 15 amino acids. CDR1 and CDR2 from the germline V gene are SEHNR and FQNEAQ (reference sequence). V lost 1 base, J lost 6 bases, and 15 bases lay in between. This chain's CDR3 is CASSLDVGLIHGYTF. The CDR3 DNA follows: TGTGCCAGCAGCTTAGACGTGGGACTTATCCATGGCTACACCTTC. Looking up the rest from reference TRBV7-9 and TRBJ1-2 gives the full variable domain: DTGVSQNPRHKITKRGQNVTFRCDPISEHNRLYWYRQTLGQGPEFLTYFQNEAQLEKSRLLSDRFSAERPKGSFSTLEIQRTEQGDSAMYLCASSLDVGLIHGYTFGSGTRLTVV.

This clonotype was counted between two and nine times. CDR3 protein: CASSRRVAGLDEQFF. The CDR3 DNA is TGTGCCAGCAGCCGTCGTGTAGCGGGGTTGGATGAGCAGTTCTTC. The chain is built from TRBV5-6 and TRBJ2-1; 8 bases are a match to TRBD2. From germline, CDR1 is SGHDT and CDR2 YYEEEE. V lost 4 bases to trimming and J lost 8 bases; unmatched junction nucleotides: 11. This CDR3 region has 15 residues.

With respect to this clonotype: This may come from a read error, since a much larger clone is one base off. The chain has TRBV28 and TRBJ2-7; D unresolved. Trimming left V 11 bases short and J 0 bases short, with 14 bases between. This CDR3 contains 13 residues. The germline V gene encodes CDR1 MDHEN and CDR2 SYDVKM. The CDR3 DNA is TGTGCCGGCTCGCCCGTTCCCTCCTACGAGCAGTACTTC. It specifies CAGSPVPSYEQYF.